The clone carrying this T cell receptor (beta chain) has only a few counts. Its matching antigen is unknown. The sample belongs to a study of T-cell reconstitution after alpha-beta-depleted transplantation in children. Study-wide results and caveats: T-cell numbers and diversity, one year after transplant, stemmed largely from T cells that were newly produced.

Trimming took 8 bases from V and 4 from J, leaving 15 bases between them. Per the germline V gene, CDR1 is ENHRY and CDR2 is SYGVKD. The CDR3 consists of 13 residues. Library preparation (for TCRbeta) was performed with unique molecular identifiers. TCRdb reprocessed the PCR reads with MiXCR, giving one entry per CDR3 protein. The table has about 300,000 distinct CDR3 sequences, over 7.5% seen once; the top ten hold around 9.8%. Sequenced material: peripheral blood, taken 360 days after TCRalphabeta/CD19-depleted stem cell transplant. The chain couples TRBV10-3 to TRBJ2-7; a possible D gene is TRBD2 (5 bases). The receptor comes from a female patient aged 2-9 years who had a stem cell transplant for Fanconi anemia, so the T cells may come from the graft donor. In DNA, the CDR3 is TGTGCCATCTCACCGGGATCCAGGTACGAGCAGTACTTC. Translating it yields CAISPGSRYEQYF.